This entry lists 13 T cell receptor beta chains sequenced from one sample in a study of control samples from healthy donors and cancer patients. The table came from immunoSEQ multiplex PCR; TCRdb's copy has only in-frame clones and leaves some out. The repertoire includes 90,000 to 100,000 clones, about 87% of them detected once, and roughly an eighth sits in the top ten. Specimen: blood. The receptors were gathered from a woman in her seventies in good health.

This clone was seen more than once but under ten times. The chain uses TRBV6-4 and TRBJ1-2; no firm D call. Germline V lookup: CDR1 MRHNA, CDR2 SNTAGT. Between the trimmed V and J ends, which lost 5 bases and 4 bases, there was a span of 14 bases. The CDR3 loop spans 14 amino acids. The CDR3 DNA is TGTGCCAGCAGTCGAGAGGCTGGGAGCTATGGCTACACCTTC. The encoded protein is CASSREAGSYGYTF.

With regard to this clone: At one end, the junction sequence differs from germline, possibly due to a read error. The chain has TRBV5-1 and TRBJ1-2; 8 bases line up with TRBD1. The germline CDR1 and CDR2 sequences are SGHRS and YFSETQ. This CDR3 contains 15 residues. The CDR3 region is CASRLGQGAVYGYTF. The DNA of the CDR3 is TGCGCCAGCAGGTTGGGTCAGGGGGCTGTCTATGGCTACACCTTC. Filled out from reference TRBV5-1 and TRBJ1-2, the complete variable domain reads KAGVTQTPRYLIKTRGQQVTLSCSPISGHRSVSWYQQTPGQGLQFLFEYFSETQRNKGNFPGRFSGRQFSNSRSEMNVSTLELGDSALYLCASRLGQGAVYGYTFGSGTRLTVV.

The gene calls are TRBV5-1 and TRBJ2-1; 8 bases are shared with TRBD1. The CDR3 sequence is 14 residues long. CDR1 and CDR2 from the germline V gene are SGHRS and YFSETQ. V lost 4 bases and J lost 8; bases outside the gene matches: 8. This chain's CDR3 is CASSHGQGGDEQFF. DNA of the CDR3: TGCGCCAGCAGCCATGGACAGGGCGGGGATGAGCAGTTCTTC.

The CDR3: CACYRGLDYGYTF. CDR3 DNA sequence: TGTGCCTGCTACCGAGGACTCGACTATGGCTACACCTTC. V is TRBV30 and J is TRBJ1-2, with no clear D. The CDR3 has 13 amino acids. Looked up from germline, CDR1 is GTSNPN and CDR2 is SVGIG (reference sequence). V shed 6 bases and J shed 3 bases, with 14 bases lying between them.

The CDR3 is CASSQVSGQGRNTEAFF. Written as DNA, the CDR3 is TGTGCCAGCAGCCAAGTGTCCGGACAGGGGCGAAACACTGAAGCTTTCTTT. This chain connects TRBV14 to TRBJ1-1, with TRBD1 matching 9 bases. CDR3 length equals 17 residues. The trim removed 1 base at V and 2 bases at J, leaving 8 bases unmatched. Germline CDR1 reads SGHDN; CDR2 reads FVKESK.

V gene TRBV3-1 (or the pseudogene TRBV3-2) combines with J gene TRBJ2-2, with 8 bases identical to TRBD1. CDR1 is LGHDT, CDR2 YNNKEL, per germline (reference sequence). The V gene end was trimmed by 7 bases and the J gene end by 6 bases; junction bases not matched to a gene: 4. The CDR3 loop spans 13 amino acids. The CDR3 loop reads CASTRGQSGELFF. CDR3 bases: TGTGCCAGCACCAGGGGGCAGTCCGGGGAGCTGTTTTTT.

The chain employs TRBV6-1 and TRBJ1-5, with D hard to call. The CDR3 length is 15 residues. The germline V and J ends were trimmed by 3 bases and 0 bases, with 9 bases remaining between them. CDR1 MNHNS and CDR2 SASEGT come from the germline V gene. The CDR3 DNA reads TGTGCCAGCAGTGATGAAAGATATAGCAATCAGCCCCAGCATTTT. This codes for CASSDERYSNQPQHF.

The CDR3 spells CASSEVGGRNTEAFF. CDR3 coding DNA: TGTGCCAGCAGTGAAGTGGGGGGTAGGAACACTGAAGCTTTCTTT. V is TRBV6-1 and J is TRBJ1-1; weak D call: TRBD1 (5 bases). The CDR3 length is 15 residues. Germline V gives CDR1 MNHNS, CDR2 SASEGT. Trimming cost V 1 base and J 1 base, with 10 bases left between them.

This clone has just a few counts. The chain recombines TRBV7-8 with TRBJ1-1, with 8 positions matching TRBD1. V was clipped by 8 bases and J by 5 bases; unmatched bases: 7. There are 13 residues in the CDR3. Germline V gene data show CDR1 as SGHVS and CDR2 as FQNEAQ. The CDR3: CASLQGVRTEAFF. Here the CDR3 DNA reads TGTGCCAGCCTACAGGGGGTGAGAACTGAAGCTTTCTTT.

The chain recombines TRBV14 with TRBJ1-5; tentative D call: TRBD1 (5 bases). The CDR3 is 13 residues long. V lost 6 bases, J lost 1 base, and 7 bases lay in between. In germline, CDR1 is SGHDN, CDR2 FVKESK. The CDR3 DNA sequence: TGTGCCAGCAGTTCAGGGAGCAATCAGCCCCAGCATTTT. Its protein is CASSSGSNQPQHF.

The chain links TRBV30 to TRBJ1-5; D is perhaps TRBD1 (5 bases). CDR3 length equals 14 residues. Trimming took off 5 bases at V and 4 bases at J, with 15 bases between the two ends. Germline-derived CDR1 and CDR2 are GTSNPN and SVGIG (reference sequence). DNA of the CDR3: TGTGCCTGGCAAACAGGTGGCCTTAATCAGCCCCAGCATTTT. Translated, it gives CAWQTGGLNQPQHF.

CDR3 residues: CASSLGQESSGNTIYF. The CDR3 DNA sequence: TGTGCCAGCAGCTTGGGACAGGAAAGCTCTGGAAACACCATATATTTT. This chain connects TRBV11-3 to TRBJ1-3, with 8 bases identical to TRBD1. Germline trimming cut 3 bases from V and 0 bases from J; bases unmatched to any gene: 4. The CDR3 has 16 amino acids. Germline loops: CDR1 SGHNT, CDR2 YENEEA.

V gene TRBV27 combines with J gene TRBJ1-1; 10 bases are shared with TRBD1. The length of the CDR3 is 14 residues. Germline CDR1 is MNHEY and CDR2 is SMNVEV (reference sequence). Trimming took 0 bases from V and 6 from J; bases not matched to a gene: 1. The chain's CDR3 is CASSLSGQGAEAFF. In DNA form, the CDR3 reads TGTGCCAGCAGTTTATCCGGACAGGGGGCTGAAGCTTTCTTT.